Below, 18 T cell receptor beta chains from the same sample are listed, as sequenced in a study of graft-versus-host responses after intestinal transplantation. The repertoire was sequenced with immunoSEQ multiplex PCR; TCRdb's copy has only in-frame clones and lacks some. The sample consists of over 55,000 clones, 84% of them appearing once. The antigens these receptors bind are not known. The sample here was unstimulated CD4+ T cells sorted from spleen or lymph node cells, taken before transplant. These receptors came from a human donor who was the organ donor for an intestinal transplant.

CDR3 sequence reads: CASQDITTDTQYF. The CDR3 DNA reads as TGTGCCAGCCAGGACATCACCACAGATACGCAGTATTTT. This rearrangement joins TRBV7-9 to TRBJ2-3, with D tentatively TRBD1 (5 bases). Deletions cut 8 bases from V and 2 bases from J, with 11 bases between. CDR3 length equals 13 residues. Germline V CDR1 and CDR2: SEHNR, FQNEAQ (reference sequence).

This chain links TRBV6-5 with TRBJ1-2, with D hard to call. V shed 2 bases and J shed 0 bases, with 13 bases lying between them. The CDR3 is made up of 16 amino acids. Germline lookup yields CDR1 MNHEY and CDR2 SVGAGI. The CDR3 sequence: CASSYKKGVPNYGYTF. The CDR3 DNA sequence: TGTGCCAGCAGTTACAAGAAGGGAGTTCCTAACTATGGCTACACCTTC.

The chain recombines TRBV2 with TRBJ1-1; perhaps TRBD1 as D (6 bases). The V and J ends lost 2 bases and 7 bases respectively, with 11 bases between them. Germline assignment: CDR1 SNHLY and CDR2 FYNNEI. This CDR3 is 13 amino acids long. CDR3 in DNA: TGTGCCAGCAGTGAATTCAGGGGCCTTGAAGCTTTCTTT. Translated: CASSEFRGLEAFF.

The J gene is TRBJ1-3, the V gene TRBV5-4, with TRBD1 as a possible D gene (6 bases). Trimming removed 0 bases at V and 6 bases at J, with 16 bases between. Germline V CDR1 and CDR2: SGHNT, YYREEE (reference sequence). There are 16 residues in the CDR3. This CDR3 reads CASSLDRANSLNTIYF. The DNA of the CDR3 is TGTGCCAGCAGCTTGGACAGGGCGAATTCCCTAAACACCATATATTTT.

This clone turned up a few times. The CDR3 DNA reads as TGTGCCAGCAGTTACGGACTAGGGAACTCTGGAAACACCATATATTTT. Its translation is CASSYGLGNSGNTIYF. The rearrangement joins TRBV6-6 to TRBJ1-3; no clear D gene. Germline CDR1 reads MNHNY; CDR2 reads SVGAGI (reference sequence). V lost 2 bases and J 0 bases, leaving 11 bases between the germline ends. The CDR3 covers 16 residues.

The chain carries TRBV7-8 and TRBJ2-1; maybe TRBD1 (7 bases). The CDR3 extends over 16 amino acids. V gave up 1 base and J gave up 4 bases, with 14 bases separating them. The germline gives CDR1 SGHVS, CDR2 FQNEAQ. The CDR3 sequence: CASSLEAGGTYNEQFF. CDR3 coding DNA: TGTGCCAGCAGCTTAGAAGCAGGGGGGACATACAATGAGCAGTTCTTC.

CDR3 sequence (DNA): TGTGCCAGCAGGCGGGCCAGACGTCAAGAGACCCAGTACTTC. Translated: CASRRARRQETQYF. The V and J genes are TRBV2 and TRBJ2-5, with D perhaps matching TRBD2 (5 bases). This CDR3 is 14 amino acids long. Germline V CDR1 and CDR2: SNHLY, FYNNEI. Trimming removed 6 bases at V and 2 bases at J, with 13 bases between.

The chain recombines TRBV30 with TRBJ1-2; D is ambiguous. The germline gives CDR1 GTSNPN, CDR2 SVGIG (reference sequence). V lost 2 bases and J 3 bases, leaving 10 bases between the germline ends. The length of the CDR3 is 13 residues. The CDR3 bases are TGTGCCTGGAGTTACCTCGGGGACTATGGCTACACCTTC. This gives the protein CAWSYLGDYGYTF.

The rearrangement links TRBV4-1 to TRBJ1-4, with D possibly being TRBD1 (5 bases). The CDR3 covers 14 residues. In germline, CDR1 is MGHRA, CDR2 YSYEKL. V was trimmed by 4 bases and J by 5 bases, leaving 11 bases between them. The DNA of the CDR3 is TGCGCCAGCAGCCTCGGGACTGCAAATGAAAAACTGTTTTTT. It codes for CASSLGTANEKLFF.

The chain recombines TRBV5-6 with TRBJ1-4, with TRBD1 matching 8 bases. The CDR3 contains 17 residues. V dropped 4 bases and J dropped 0; count of bases not matched to a gene: 8. Germline V gives CDR1 SGHDT, CDR2 YYEEEE. CDR3 protein: CASSGNRGWATNEKLFF. CDR3 sequence (DNA): TGTGCCAGCAGCGGGAACAGGGGGTGGGCAACTAATGAAAAACTGTTTTTT.

This chain joins TRBV6-6 and TRBJ2-5; no reliable D call. The CDR3 runs to 13 residues. V gave up 6 bases and J gave up 4 bases, with 12 bases separating them. Germline loops: CDR1 MNHNY, CDR2 SVGAGI (reference sequence). The CDR3 nucleotides are TGTGCCAGCAGCCCTAGGAAGTTAGAGACCCAGTACTTC. Its protein is CASSPRKLETQYF.

The table lists this clone with a count of one. The chain combines TRBV6-5 with TRBJ2-1; TRBD2 agrees at 7 bases. Germline V gives CDR1 MNHEY, CDR2 SVGAGI. CDR3 size: 13 residues. V lost 5 bases to trimming and J lost 7 bases; unmatched junction nucleotides: 5. CDR3 in amino acids: CASSTLGGNEQFF. CDR3 nucleotides: TGTGCCAGCAGTACTCTCGGGGGGAATGAGCAGTTCTTC.

The genes are TRBV10-3 and TRBJ1-3, with TRBD1 identical over 7 bases. Trimming removed 4 bases from V and 3 bases from J; junction bases left unmatched: 9. The germline gives CDR1 ENHRY, CDR2 SYGVKD. The CDR3 totals 16 residues. The CDR3 region is CAISAPTGDGGNTIYF. CDR3 DNA: TGTGCCATCAGTGCTCCTACAGGGGACGGTGGAAACACCATATATTTT.

V usage is TRBV2 and J usage is TRBJ2-1; D ambiguous. Deletions cut 6 bases from V and 8 bases from J, with 8 bases between. This CDR3 has 11 amino acids. Germline CDR1 is SNHLY and CDR2 is FYNNEI. The CDR3 sequence is CASRLSDEQFF. DNA of the CDR3: TGTGCCAGCAGATTGAGTGATGAGCAGTTCTTC.

The chain has TRBV5-1 and TRBJ2-1; D possibly corresponds to TRBD2 (6 bases). Trimming pared 4 bases from V and 5 bases from J, leaving 25 bases between. This CDR3 region has 18 residues. Germline assignment: CDR1 SGHRS and CDR2 YFSETQ. CDR3: CASSLLPLTGVVDNEQFF. For the CDR3, the DNA is TGCGCCAGCAGCCTCCTCCCCCTTACGGGGGTTGTCGACAATGAGCAGTTCTTC.

This clone was counted between two and nine times. V usage is TRBV5-4 and J usage is TRBJ2-1; TRBD2 matches at 11 bases. Trimming took 2 bases from V and 7 from J; bases not matched to a gene: 8. CDR1 and CDR2 (germline): SGHNT, YYREEE (reference sequence). This CDR3 comprises 16 residues. This CDR3 is CASSFQLAGVGNEQFF. CDR3 coding DNA: TGTGCCAGCAGCTTCCAACTAGCGGGGGTGGGTAATGAGCAGTTCTTC. The full variable domain, in which reference TRBV5-4 and TRBJ2-1 provide the parts outside the CDR3, is ETGVTQSPTHLIKTRGQQVTLRCSSQSGHNTVSWYQQALGQGPQFIFQYYREEENGRGNFPPRFSGLQFPNYSSELNVNALELDDSALYLCASSFQLAGVGNEQFFGPGTRLTVL.

V usage is TRBV2 and J usage is TRBJ1-2; perhaps TRBD1 as D (5 bases). The ends were cut back, 8 bases at V and 5 bases at J, with 9 bases in the middle. The CDR3 runs to 11 residues. Germline V gives CDR1 SNHLY, CDR2 FYNNEI. The DNA of the CDR3 is TGTGCCAGCGGGACTGGATATGGCTACACCTTC. Encoded protein: CASGTGYGYTF.

The chain couples TRBV2 to TRBJ1-4; 9 positions match TRBD1. V was clipped by 6 bases and J by 7 bases; unmatched bases: 12. The CDR3 has 16 residues. The V gene's germline CDR1 is SNHLY and CDR2 FYNNEI. The CDR3 DNA sequence: TGTGCCAGCAGCGGTACAGGGGGCGTGATCGGTGAAAAACTGTTTTTT. As protein: CASSGTGGVIGEKLFF.